This T cell receptor (beta chain) was sequenced for a study of untreated major depressive disorder. Study-level findings and limits: Differences in TRBV25-01 and TRBV02-01 usage did not reach significance.

Clones were sequenced by immunoSEQ multiplex PCR, and TCRdb holds only the in-frame ones, with some missing. The sample holds 15,000 to 25,000 clones, 85% to 90% seen once. Looked up from germline, CDR1 is SGDLS and CDR2 is YYNGEE. The CDR3 extends over 16 amino acids. Trimming pared 2 bases from V and 0 bases from J, leaving 12 bases between. The donors were all European-descended. No major medical conditions, Axis I/II comorbidities, regular medication, or illicit drugs. Typically 85% to 95% of enriched cells were CD4+. About this clone: Its antigen is not known.

The sequenced sample was CD4+ T cells from PBMCs. The chain has TRBV9 and TRBJ2-1; D may be TRBD2 (5 bases). The sequence was collected from a woman in her twenties or thirties in good health. Here the CDR3 reads CASSVGGRGSYNEQFF. The CDR3 coding sequence is TGTGCCAGCAGCGTGGGTGGTCGGGGCTCCTACAATGAGCAGTTCTTC.